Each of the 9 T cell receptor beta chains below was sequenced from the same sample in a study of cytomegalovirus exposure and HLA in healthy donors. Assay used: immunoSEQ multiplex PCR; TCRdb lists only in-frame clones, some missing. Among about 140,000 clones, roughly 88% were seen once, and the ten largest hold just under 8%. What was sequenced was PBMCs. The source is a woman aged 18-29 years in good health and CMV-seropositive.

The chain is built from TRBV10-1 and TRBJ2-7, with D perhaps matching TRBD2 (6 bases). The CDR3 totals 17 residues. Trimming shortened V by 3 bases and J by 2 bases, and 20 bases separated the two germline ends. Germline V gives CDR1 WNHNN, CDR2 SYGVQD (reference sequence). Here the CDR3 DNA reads TGCGCCAGCAGTGAATATCTGTCGGGAGTGGTAGCCTACGAGCAGTACTTC. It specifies CASSEYLSGVVAYEQYF.

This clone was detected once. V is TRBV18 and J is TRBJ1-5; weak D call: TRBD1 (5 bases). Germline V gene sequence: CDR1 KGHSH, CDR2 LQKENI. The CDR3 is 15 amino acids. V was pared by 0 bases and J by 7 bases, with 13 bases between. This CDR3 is CASSPPGGRGQPQHF. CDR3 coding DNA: TGTGCCAGCTCACCACCAGGCGGCCGGGGGCAGCCCCAGCATTTT.

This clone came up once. In DNA, the CDR3 is TGTGCCAGCAGCTTAACGGGGACAGGGGTTGGGGAGCTGTTTTTT. Protein: CASSLTGTGVGELFF. The V and J genes are TRBV11-2 and TRBJ2-2; 10 bases agree with TRBD1. The CDR3 contains 15 residues. V was clipped by 2 bases and J by 8 bases; unmatched bases: 5. Germline values: CDR1 SGHAT, CDR2 FQNNGV.

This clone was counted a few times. CDR3 region: CASSVGTASYGAFF. CDR3 coding DNA: TGCGCCAGCAGCGTAGGGACAGCGTCTTATGGAGCTTTCTTT. The chain employs TRBV5-1 and TRBJ1-1, with 7 bases lining up with TRBD1. CDR1 and CDR2 from the germline V gene are SGHRS and YFSETQ. Germline trimming cut 4 bases from V and 10 bases from J; bases unmatched to any gene: 13. This CDR3 is built from 14 residues. Full variable domain (outside the CDR3, taken from reference TRBV5-1 and TRBJ1-1): KAGVTQTPRYLIKTRGQQVTLSCSPISGHRSVSWYQQTPGQGLQFLFEYFSETQRNKGNFPGRFSGRQFSNSRSEMNVSTLELGDSALYLCASSVGTASYGAFFGQGTRLTVV.

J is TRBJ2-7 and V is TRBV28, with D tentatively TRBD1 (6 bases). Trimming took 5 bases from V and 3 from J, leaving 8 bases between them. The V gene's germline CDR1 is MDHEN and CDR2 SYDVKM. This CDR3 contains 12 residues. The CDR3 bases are TGTGCCAGCAGTGACAGGTTCTACGAGCAGTACTTC. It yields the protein CASSDRFYEQYF.

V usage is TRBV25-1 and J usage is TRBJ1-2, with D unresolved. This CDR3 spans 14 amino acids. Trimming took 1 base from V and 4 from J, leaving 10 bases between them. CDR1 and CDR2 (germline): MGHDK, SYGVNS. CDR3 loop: CASSESDTFYGYTF. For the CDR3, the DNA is TGTGCCAGCAGTGAATCCGATACATTCTATGGCTACACCTTC.

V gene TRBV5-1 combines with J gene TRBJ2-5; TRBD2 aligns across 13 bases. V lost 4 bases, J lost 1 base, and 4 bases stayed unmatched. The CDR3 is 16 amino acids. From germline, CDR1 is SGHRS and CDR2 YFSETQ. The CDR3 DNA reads TGCGCCAGCAGCCCTACTAGCGGGGGGGGCCAAGAGACCCAGTACTTC. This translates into CASSPTSGGGQETQYF.

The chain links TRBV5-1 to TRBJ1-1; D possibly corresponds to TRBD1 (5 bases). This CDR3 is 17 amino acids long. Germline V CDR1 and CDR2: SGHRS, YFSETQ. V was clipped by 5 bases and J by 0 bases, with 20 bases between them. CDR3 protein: CASRSEGGWGLNTEAFF. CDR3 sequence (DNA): TGCGCCAGCAGATCGGAGGGAGGCTGGGGCCTGAACACTGAAGCTTTCTTT.

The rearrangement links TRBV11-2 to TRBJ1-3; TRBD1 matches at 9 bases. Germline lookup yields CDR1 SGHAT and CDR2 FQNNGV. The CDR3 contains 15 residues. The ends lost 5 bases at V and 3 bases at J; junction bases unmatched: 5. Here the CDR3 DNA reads TGTGCCAGCAGCATACAGGGGGCGCTTGGAAACACCATATATTTT. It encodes CASSIQGALGNTIYF.